This TCR beta chain was recorded in a study of beta chain features in type 1 diabetes. Study-wide context: Regarding age, gender and cell yields, patients proved similar to healthy donors.

V was clipped by 1 base and J by 0 bases, with 4 bases between them. The V gene's germline CDR1 is MGHDK and CDR2 SYGVNS. The CDR3 totals 13 residues. One heparinised draw of blood, averaging roughly 120 mL, came from each donor. Sorting produced populations that all topped 95% purity. Expressed TCRB transcripts were sequenced because the isolated RNA had all been reverse transcribed beforehand. Assay used: immunoSEQ multiplex PCR; TCRdb lists only in-frame clones, some missing. The sample comprises about half a million clones, approximately 31% of which are singletons, and more than 0.055% rests with the top ten.

The V and J genes are TRBV25-1 and TRBJ2-7; the D is unclear. The source is a man between 18 and 35 years old in good health. The sample comprised naive CD4+ T cells from blood. The chain's CDR3 is CASSELGSYEQYF. The CDR3 DNA follows: TGTGCCAGCAGTGAATTGGGCTCCTACGAGCAGTACTTC.